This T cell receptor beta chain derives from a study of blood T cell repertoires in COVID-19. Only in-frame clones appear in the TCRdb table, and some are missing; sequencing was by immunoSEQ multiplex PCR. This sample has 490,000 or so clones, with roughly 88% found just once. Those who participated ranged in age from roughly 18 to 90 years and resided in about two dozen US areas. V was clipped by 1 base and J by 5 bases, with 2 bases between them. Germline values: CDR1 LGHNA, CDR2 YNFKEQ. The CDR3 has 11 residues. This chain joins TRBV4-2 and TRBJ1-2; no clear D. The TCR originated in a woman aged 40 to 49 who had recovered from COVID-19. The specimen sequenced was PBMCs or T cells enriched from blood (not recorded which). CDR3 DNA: TGTGCCAGCAGCCAAGCTTATGGCTACACCTTC. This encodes CASSQAYGYTF.